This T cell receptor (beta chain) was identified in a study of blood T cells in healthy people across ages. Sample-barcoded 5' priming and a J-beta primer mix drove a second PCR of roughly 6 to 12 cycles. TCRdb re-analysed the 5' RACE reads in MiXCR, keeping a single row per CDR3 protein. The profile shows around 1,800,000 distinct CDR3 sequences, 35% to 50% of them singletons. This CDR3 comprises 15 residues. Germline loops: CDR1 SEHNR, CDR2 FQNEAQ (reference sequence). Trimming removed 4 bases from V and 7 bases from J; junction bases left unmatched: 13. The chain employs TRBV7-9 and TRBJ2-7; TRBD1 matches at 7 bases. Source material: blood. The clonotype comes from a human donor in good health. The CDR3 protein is CASSSPGQVSREQYF. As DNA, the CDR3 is TGTGCCAGCAGCTCGCCTGGACAGGTATCGAGAGAGCAGTACTTC.